The text below deals with one T cell receptor (beta chain). Assay: immunoSEQ multiplex PCR; the TCRdb copy retains only in-frame clones and omits some. The sample holds under 2,500,000 clones, more than 90% seen once. This sample stems from a study of shared clonotypes between healthy human individuals. J gave up 6 bases and V 2 bases, and 8 bases lay outside the gene matches. The germline CDR1 and CDR2 sequences are SGHKS and YYEKEE (reference sequence). The CDR3 runs to 15 residues. V gene TRBV5-5 combines with J gene TRBJ1-2; 9 nucleotides match TRBD1. The clonotype comes from a man younger than 35 in good health. Material for sequencing was naive CD4+ T cells sorted from blood. The subset was: CD45RA+ positively selected. The CDR3 protein is CASSFGPGTGNGYTF. The CDR3 nucleotides read TGTGCCAGCAGCTTCGGACCCGGGACAGGGAATGGCTACACCTTC.